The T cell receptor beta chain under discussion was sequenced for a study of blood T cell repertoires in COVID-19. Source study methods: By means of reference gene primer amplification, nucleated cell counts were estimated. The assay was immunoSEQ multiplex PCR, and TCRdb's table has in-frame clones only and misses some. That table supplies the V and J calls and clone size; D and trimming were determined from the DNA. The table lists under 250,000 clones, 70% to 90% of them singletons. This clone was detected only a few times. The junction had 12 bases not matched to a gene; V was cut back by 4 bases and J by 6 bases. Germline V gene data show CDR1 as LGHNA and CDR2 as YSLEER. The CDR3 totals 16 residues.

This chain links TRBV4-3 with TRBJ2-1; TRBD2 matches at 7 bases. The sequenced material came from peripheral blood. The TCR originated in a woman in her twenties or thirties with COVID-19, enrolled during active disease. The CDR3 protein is CASSRRLAIRANEQFF. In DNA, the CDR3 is TGCGCCAGCAGCCGCCGACTAGCAATAAGGGCCAATGAGCAGTTCTTC.